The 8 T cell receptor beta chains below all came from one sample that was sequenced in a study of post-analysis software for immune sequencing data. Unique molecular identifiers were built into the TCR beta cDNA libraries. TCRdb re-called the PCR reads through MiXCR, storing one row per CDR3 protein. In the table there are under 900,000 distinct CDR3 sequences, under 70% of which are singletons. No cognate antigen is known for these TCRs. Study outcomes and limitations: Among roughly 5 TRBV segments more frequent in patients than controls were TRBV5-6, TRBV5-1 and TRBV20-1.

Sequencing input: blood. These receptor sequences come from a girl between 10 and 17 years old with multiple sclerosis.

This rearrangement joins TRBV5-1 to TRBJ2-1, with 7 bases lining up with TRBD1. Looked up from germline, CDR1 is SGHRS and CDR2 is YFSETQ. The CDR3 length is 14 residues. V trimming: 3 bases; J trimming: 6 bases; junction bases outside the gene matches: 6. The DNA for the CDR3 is TGCGCCAGCAGCTACCGGGACAGCCTCAATGAGCAGTTCTTC. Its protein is CASSYRDSLNEQFF.

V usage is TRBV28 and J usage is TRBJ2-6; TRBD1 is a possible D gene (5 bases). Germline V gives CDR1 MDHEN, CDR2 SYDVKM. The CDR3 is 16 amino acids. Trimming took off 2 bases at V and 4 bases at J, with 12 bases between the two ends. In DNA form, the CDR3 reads TGTGCCAGCAGTTTAGACCCCAGGGTCGGGGCCAACGTCCTGACTTTC. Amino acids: CASSLDPRVGANVLTF.

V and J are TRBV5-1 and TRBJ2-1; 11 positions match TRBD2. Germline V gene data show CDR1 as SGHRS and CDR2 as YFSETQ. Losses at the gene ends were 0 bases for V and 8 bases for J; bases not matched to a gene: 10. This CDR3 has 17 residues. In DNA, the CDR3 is TGCGCCAGCAGCTTGGAGCCGCCTAGCGGGAGGTTCTATGAGCAGTTCTTC. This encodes CASSLEPPSGRFYEQFF.

The CDR3 reads CASSVAPSGNSYEQYF. CDR3 coding DNA: TGTGCCAGCAGCGTAGCGCCGAGCGGGAACTCCTACGAGCAGTACTTC. The chain uses TRBV9 and TRBJ2-7, with 7 bases lining up with TRBD2. This CDR3 region has 16 residues. Germline V gives CDR1 SGDLS, CDR2 YYNGEE. V was pared by 0 bases and J by 0 bases, with 6 bases of the junction left unmatched.

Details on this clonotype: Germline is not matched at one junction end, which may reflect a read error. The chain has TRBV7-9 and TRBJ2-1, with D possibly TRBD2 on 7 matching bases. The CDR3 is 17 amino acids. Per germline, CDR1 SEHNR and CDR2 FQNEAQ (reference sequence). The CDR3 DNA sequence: TGTGCCAGTAGCTTAGGGGGGGTGGGTGCCTACTACAATGAGCAGTTCTTC. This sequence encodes CASSLGGVGAYYNEQFF.

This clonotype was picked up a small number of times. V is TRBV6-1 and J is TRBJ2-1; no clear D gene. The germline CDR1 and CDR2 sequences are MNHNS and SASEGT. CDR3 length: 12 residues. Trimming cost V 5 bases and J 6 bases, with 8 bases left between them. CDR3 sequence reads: CASSIQTNEQFF. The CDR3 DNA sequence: TGTGCCAGCAGTATACAGACCAATGAGCAGTTCTTC.

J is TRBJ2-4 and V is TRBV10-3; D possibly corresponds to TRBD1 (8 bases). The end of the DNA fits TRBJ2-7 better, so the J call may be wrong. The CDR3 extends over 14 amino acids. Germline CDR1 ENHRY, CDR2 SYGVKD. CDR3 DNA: TGTGCCATCAGTGAGGGACAGGGAGGGTACGAGCAGTACTTC. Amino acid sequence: CAISEGQGGYEQYF.

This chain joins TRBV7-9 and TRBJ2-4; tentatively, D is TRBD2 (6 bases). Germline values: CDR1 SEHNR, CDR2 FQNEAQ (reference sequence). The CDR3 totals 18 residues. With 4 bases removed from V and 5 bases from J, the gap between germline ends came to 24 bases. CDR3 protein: CASSSTLAGFKGENIQYF. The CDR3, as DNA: TGTGCCAGCAGCTCGACTTTGGCGGGATTCAAAGGGGAAAACATTCAGTACTTC.